This TCR beta chain was observed in a study of T-cell memory formation after mild COVID-19. About the research overall: The TCR clusters were mostly specific to one donor.

TCRdb re-analysed the 5' RACE reads in MiXCR, keeping a single row per CDR3 protein. This table has 250,000 or so distinct CDR3 sequences, under 20% appearing once. Study-wide points: Memory cells collected pre-infection included some clones that later responded, suggesting cross-reactive memory joined. A second wave expanding day 15 to 37 was CD4+-biased; contracting clones were balanced. Among CD4+ contracting clones, most were CM and EM, and CD8+ ones EMRA.

CDR1 is MRHNA and CDR2 is SNTAGT in the germline V gene. Between the trimmed V and J ends, which lost 4 bases and 8 bases, there was a span of 20 bases. This CDR3 region has 15 residues. Worth noting for this clonotype: No antigen is known for it.

This TCR was sampled from a man younger than 35 who had mild COVID-19 (a few samples of this study predate the infection). Cell type and time point are not known. This chain connects TRBV6-4 to TRBJ1-2; a weak D match, TRBD1 (6 bases). Sequences were obtained from PBMCs or a T cell subset sorted from them (not recorded which). DNA of the CDR3: TGTGCCAGCAGTGTCGCAGGGGACGCCCCAGGGGGCTACACCTTC. Translated, it gives CASSVAGDAPGGYTF.